A single sample is the source of the 10 T cell receptor beta chains below, sequenced in a study of T cells in Graves' hyperthyroidism and ophthalmopathy. What was amplified from RNA transcripts were TCR beta CDR3 regions. First-round RT-PCR targeting the TCR CDR3 was performed with the HTBI primer set. Via MiXCR, TCRdb re-called the multiplex PCR reads, giving one row per CDR3 protein. The table shows 650,000 to 700,000 distinct CDR3 sequences, with 17% occurring only once. The sample taken for sequencing was blood. The receptors originated from a man aged 50 or older with Graves' hyperthyroidism.

This clonotype showed up just a few times. The chain has TRBV19 and TRBJ2-5, with 9 bases lining up with TRBD1. The trim removed 5 bases at V and 3 bases at J, leaving 7 bases unmatched. CDR1 and CDR2 from the germline V gene are LNHDA and SQIVND (reference sequence). The CDR3 length is 15 residues. CDR3 in DNA: TGTGCCAGTAGTTTTGGACAGGGGTGGGAAGAGACCCAGTACTTC. Its protein is CASSFGQGWEETQYF.

This clonotype was picked up many times. The junction and the germline gene differ at one end; a read error may be behind it. This chain connects TRBV11-2 to TRBJ2-1, with D tentatively TRBD1 or TRBD2 (5 bases each). Germline V gives CDR1 SGHAT, CDR2 FQNNGV. The CDR3 sequence is 15 residues long. This chain's CDR3 is CASSLSRERGYEQFF. The CDR3 nucleotides read TGCGCCAGCAGCTTATCGCGAGAACGGGGCTATGAGCAGTTCTTC.

This clonotype has ten or more counts. V usage is TRBV2 and J usage is TRBJ1-2; TRBD1 matches 8 bases. Trimming cost V 6 bases and J 3 bases; bases outside gene matches: 6. Germline V gene lookup returns CDR1 SNHLY and CDR2 FYNNEI. CDR3 length equals 14 residues. For the CDR3, the DNA is TGTGCCAGCAGCCGGACAGGGAATGACTATGGCTACACCTTC. This sequence encodes CASSRTGNDYGYTF.

This clonotype was detected a few times. V and J are TRBV20-1 and TRBJ2-3; D is undetermined. Trimming left V 6 bases short and J 5 bases short, with 21 bases between. Germline V gene lookup returns CDR1 DFQATT and CDR2 SNEGSKA (reference sequence). The CDR3 has 15 residues. CDR3 in amino acids: CSASDLVLFGDTQYF. DNA of the CDR3: TGCAGTGCCTCTGATTTGGTCCTTTTTGGAGATACGCAGTATTTT.

There are a few counts of this clonotype. The V and J genes are TRBV24-1 and TRBJ2-1; D gene uncertain. The CDR3 runs 13 residues. Trimming removed 6 bases from V and 2 bases from J, with 7 bases in between. The germline V gene encodes CDR1 KGHDR and CDR2 SFDVKD. CDR3 sequence reads: CATSSRTYNEQFF. The CDR3 coding sequence is TGTGCCACCAGTTCAAGAACCTACAATGAGCAGTTCTTC.

This clonotype has at least ten counts. V gene TRBV28 combines with J gene TRBJ2-1, with D perhaps matching TRBD1 or TRBD2 (5 bases each). The germline V gene has CDR1 MDHEN and CDR2 SYDVKM. V lost 3 bases and J lost 7, with 19 bases in between. This CDR3 contains 16 residues. The CDR3 bases are TGTGCCAGCAGTTTTCGGGGCGGAGGACGTGGGAATGAGCAGTTCTTC. Its translation is CASSFRGGGRGNEQFF. The full variable domain, completed using reference TRBV28 and TRBJ2-1, is DVKVTQSSRYLVKRTGEKVFLECVQDMDHENMFWYRQDPGLGLRLIYFSYDVKMKEKGDIPEGYSVSREKKERFSLILESASTNQTSMYLCASSFRGGGRGNEQFFGPGTRLTVL.

Ten or more counts support this clonotype. V is TRBV28 and J is TRBJ1-4, with TRBD1 identical over 10 bases. The CDR3 consists of 18 residues. CDR1 is MDHEN, CDR2 SYDVKM, per germline. Trimming at V came to 7 bases and at J to 0 bases, leaving 11 bases not matched to a gene. The CDR3 nucleotides are TGTGCCAGCAACCGACCGGGACAGGGGAAAACAACTAATGAAAAACTGTTTTTT. Amino acid sequence: CASNRPGQGKTTNEKLFF.

This clonotype appeared a few times. The rearrangement uses TRBV19 and TRBJ2-2; 7 nucleotides agree with TRBD2. The CDR3 extends over 16 amino acids. Germline CDR1 reads LNHDA; CDR2 reads SQIVND (reference sequence). V trimming: 3 bases; J trimming: 1 base; junction bases outside the gene matches: 5. Here the CDR3 reads CASSIPTGGNTGELFF. The CDR3 bases are TGTGCCAGTAGTATCCCTACGGGAGGGAACACCGGGGAGCTGTTTTTT.

This clonotype has only one observation. This sequence joins TRBV27 and TRBJ2-7; 7 bases map to TRBD2. Germline trimming cut 3 bases from V and 4 bases from J; bases unmatched to any gene: 9. The CDR3 runs to 15 residues. Germline V lookup: CDR1 MNHEY, CDR2 SMNVEV (reference sequence). CDR3 in amino acids: CASSFTAGRGYEQYF. The DNA for the CDR3 is TGTGCCAGCAGTTTTACGGCAGGGAGGGGTTACGAGCAGTACTTC.

The gene calls are TRBV13 and TRBJ2-7, with 14 positions matching TRBD2. The CDR3 is 18 amino acids. The J segment lost 0 bases and the V segment lost 4 bases, leaving 8 bases of the junction unmatched. The germline V gene encodes CDR1 PRHDT and CDR2 FYEKMQ (reference sequence). In DNA, the CDR3 is TGTGCCAGCAGCTCTCTGGGACTAGCGGGAGACAGCTCCTACGAGCAGTACTTC. Amino acids: CASSSLGLAGDSSYEQYF.